Below, 27 T cell receptor beta chains from the same sample are listed, as sequenced in a study of chemoradiotherapy in HPV16-positive cancers. Profiling relied on immunoSEQ multiplex PCR, and the TCRdb table lists in-frame clones only, not all of them. Altogether about 870 clones are present, around nine tenths being singletons, with the ten largest covering 4.1%. The sequencing here drew on tumor tissue, taken from a patient who underwent chemoradiotherapy. The receptor source for this set is a human donor with HPV-associated anogenital cancer.

The count of this clone is one. The rearrangement links TRBV5-1 to TRBJ2-3; D may correspond to TRBD1 or TRBD2 (5 bases each). This CDR3 contains 14 residues. Germline CDR1 and CDR2: SGHRS and YFSETQ. V dropped 3 bases and J dropped 5 bases, with 13 bases sitting between them. CDR3 residues: CASSWDPGIDTQYF. CDR3 bases: TGCGCCAGCAGCTGGGACCCGGGGATAGATACGCAGTATTTT.

V and J are TRBV5-4 and TRBJ2-7; the D is unclear. V was cut by 2 bases and J by 6 bases, with 6 bases left in between. Germline CDR1 SGHNT, CDR2 YYREEE (reference sequence). CDR3 length: 11 residues. CDR3 nucleotide sequence: TGTGCCAGCAGCTTACAGTCCGAGCAGTACTTC. Translation: CASSLQSEQYF.

V is TRBV5-1 and J is TRBJ2-6, with D perhaps matching TRBD1 (5 bases). Trimming removed 4 bases from V and 3 bases from J, with 14 bases in between. The CDR3 spans 16 residues. CDR1 and CDR2 from the germline V gene are SGHRS and YFSETQ. The CDR3 DNA is TGCGCCAGCAGCGTACAGGCCCAAGGTGGGGCCAACGTCCTGACTTTC. This sequence encodes CASSVQAQGGANVLTF.

J is TRBJ2-4 and V is TRBV7-2; D unresolved. CDR1 and CDR2 (germline): SGHTA, FQGNSA. This CDR3 has 14 residues. The V end was cut by 0 bases, the J end by 0 bases, with 3 bases between. The CDR3 nucleotides are TGTGCCAGCAGCTTAGCGGGAGCCAAAAACATTCAGTACTTC. It translates to CASSLAGAKNIQYF.

This chain connects TRBV7-9 to TRBJ1-4; possible D gene TRBD1, 6 bases. V shed 7 bases and J shed 8 bases, with 20 bases lying between them. The CDR3 runs 15 residues. Germline V gene sequence: CDR1 SEHNR, CDR2 FQNEAQ (reference sequence). The chain's CDR3 is CASNEIGGRGEKLFF. CDR3 nucleotides: TGTGCCAGCAACGAGATCGGGGGGCGCGGGGAAAAACTGTTTTTT.

The chain joins TRBV21-1 to TRBJ1-1. TRBV21-1 is designated a pseudogene. This CDR3 is built from 10 residues. The chain's CDR3 is CASSTREAFF. The CDR3, as DNA: TGTGCCAGCAGCACGCGTGAAGCTTTCTTT.

This chain connects TRBV5-1 to TRBJ1-4; D possibly corresponds to TRBD1 (6 bases). Germline lookup yields CDR1 SGHRS and CDR2 YFSETQ. The CDR3 has 14 amino acids. Trimming pared 9 bases from V and 0 bases from J, leaving 12 bases between. CDR3 residues: CAIIRGSTNEKLFF. CDR3 bases: TGCGCCATTATAAGGGGGTCAACTAATGAAAAACTGTTTTTT. The entire variable domain, with the rest obtained from reference TRBV5-1 and TRBJ1-4, is as follows: KAGVTQTPRYLIKTRGQQVTLSCSPISGHRSVSWYQQTPGQGLQFLFEYFSETQRNKGNFPGRFSGRQFSNSRSEMNVSTLELGDSALYLCAIIRGSTNEKLFFGSGTQLSVL.

The J gene is TRBJ2-1, the V gene TRBV11-1; perhaps TRBD2 as D (6 bases). Deletions cut 7 bases from V and 8 bases from J, with 24 bases between. CDR1 is SGHAT, CDR2 FQDESV, per germline (reference sequence). The CDR3 totals 16 residues. CDR3 region: CASTTDLGGASHEQFF. The DNA of the CDR3 is TGTGCCAGCACAACGGACTTGGGGGGAGCCTCCCATGAGCAGTTCTTC.

This clone has just one count. The chain links TRBV5-6 to TRBJ1-2; 8 bases align to TRBD1. The CDR3 has 13 amino acids. Germline trimming cut 4 bases from V and 4 bases from J; bases unmatched to any gene: 3. CDR1 is SGHDT, CDR2 YYEEEE, per germline. DNA of the CDR3: TGTGCCAGCAGCCAACAGGGGGGCTATGGCTACACCTTC. Its protein is CASSQQGGYGYTF.

The gene calls are TRBV13 and TRBJ2-7, with 11 positions matching TRBD1. The CDR3 contains 15 residues. Trimming took 1 base from V and 2 from J; bases not matched to a gene: 1. Germline CDR1 PRHDT, CDR2 FYEKMQ (reference sequence). CDR3 in DNA: TGTGCCAGCAGCTTAGCGGGACAGGGGGCCTACGAGCAGTACTTC. It codes for CASSLAGQGAYEQYF.

V and J are TRBV5-1 and TRBJ2-1; 15 nucleotides agree with TRBD2. The CDR3 consists of 16 residues. The trim removed 4 bases at V and 7 bases at J, leaving 6 bases unmatched. Germline V gene sequence: CDR1 SGHRS, CDR2 YFSETQ. In nucleotides, the CDR3 is TGCGCCAGCAGCATGGGACTAGCGGGAGGTTGGAATGAGCAGTTCTTC. It is translated as CASSMGLAGGWNEQFF. Full variable domain (outside the CDR3, taken from reference TRBV5-1 and TRBJ2-1): KAGVTQTPRYLIKTRGQQVTLSCSPISGHRSVSWYQQTPGQGLQFLFEYFSETQRNKGNFPGRFSGRQFSNSRSEMNVSTLELGDSALYLCASSMGLAGGWNEQFFGPGTRLTVL.

The genes are TRBV11-2 and TRBJ2-4, with a possible D match to TRBD2 (5 bases). V was trimmed by 5 bases and J by 3 bases, leaving 11 bases between them. CDR1 and CDR2 from the germline V gene are SGHAT and FQNNGV. The CDR3 length is 14 residues. In DNA, the CDR3 is TGTGCCAGCAGCCCCCTTCGGGGCAAAAACATTCAGTACTTC. Translated: CASSPLRGKNIQYF. Together with reference TRBV11-2 and TRBJ2-4, the CDR3 gives the full variable domain: EAGVAQSPRYKIIEKRQSVAFWCNPISGHATLYWYQQILGQGPKLLIQFQNNGVVDDSQLPKDRFSAERLKGVDSTLKIQPAKLEDSAVYLCASSPLRGKNIQYFGAGTRLSVL.

This clone has just one count. V gene TRBV5-1 combines with J gene TRBJ2-1; TRBD2 matches at 8 bases. This CDR3 contains 17 residues. Germline CDR1 SGHRS, CDR2 YFSETQ. Losses at the gene ends were 4 bases for V and 10 bases for J; bases not matched to a gene: 19. CDR3 sequence reads: CASSPGTIAGSGEEQFF. DNA for the CDR3: TGCGCCAGCAGCCCAGGCACAATAGCGGGGTCCGGGGAGGAGCAGTTCTTC.

The gene calls are TRBV28 and TRBJ2-7, with D perhaps matching TRBD1 (5 bases). CDR3 size: 15 residues. Trimming pared 4 bases from V and 3 bases from J, leaving 16 bases between. Germline-derived CDR1 and CDR2 are MDHEN and SYDVKM. This CDR3 reads CASSSLSGALYEQYF. The CDR3 DNA follows: TGTGCCAGCAGTTCCCTCTCTGGGGCTCTCTACGAGCAGTACTTC.

The chain links TRBV6-4 to TRBJ2-3; D is ambiguous. Germline V lookup: CDR1 MRHNA, CDR2 SNTAGT. Trimming stripped 2 bases from V and 0 bases from J, with 6 bases between. The CDR3 contains 14 residues. The DNA for the CDR3 is TGTGCCAGCAGTGACAGGGAAAGCACAGATACGCAGTATTTT. Translated, it gives CASSDRESTDTQYF.

Written as DNA, the CDR3 is TGTGCCAGCAGTTACCTTAGTATCGACTATGGCTACACCTTC. Encoded protein: CASSYLSIDYGYTF. The V call is TRBV6-5, the J call TRBJ1-2, with D unclear. CDR1 MNHEY and CDR2 SVGAGI come from the germline V gene. V was trimmed by 2 bases and J by 3 bases, leaving 10 bases between them. The CDR3 consists of 14 residues.

This sequence joins TRBV29-1 and TRBJ2-3; D is unresolved. Germline CDR1 is SQVTM and CDR2 is ANQGSEA. This CDR3 contains 13 residues. V shed 4 bases and J shed 6 bases, with 14 bases lying between them. CDR3 coding DNA: TGCAGCGTTGCTATAGTCTCAAGGGATACGCAGTATTTT. Protein sequence: CSVAIVSRDTQYF.

V and J are TRBV2 and TRBJ2-2, with TRBD2 matching 9 bases. Germline values: CDR1 SNHLY, CDR2 FYNNEI. This CDR3 is built from 14 residues. V shed 6 bases and J 4 bases; nucleotides not matched to a gene: 3. CDR3: CASRPSGTTGELFF. The CDR3 DNA reads as TGTGCCAGCAGGCCTAGCGGGACCACCGGGGAGCTGTTTTTT.

The chain employs TRBV7-9 and TRBJ2-1; 9 bases align to TRBD2. The V and J ends lost 5 bases and 9 bases, in that order; junction bases with no gene match: 5. Germline V gives CDR1 SEHNR, CDR2 FQNEAQ (reference sequence). The CDR3 has 13 amino acids. CDR3 region: CASSIGTSSEQFF. CDR3 coding DNA: TGTGCCAGCAGCATTGGGACTAGCAGTGAGCAGTTCTTC.

The chain recombines TRBV7-9 with TRBJ1-1; 8 nucleotides align to TRBD1. The CDR3 totals 15 residues. Trimming took 2 bases from V and 1 from J; bases not matched to a gene: 3. CDR1 and CDR2 (germline): SEHNR, FQNEAQ (reference sequence). The CDR3 DNA follows: TGTGCCAGCAGCTTAACAGGACAGGGGAACACTGAAGCTTTCTTT. Encoded protein: CASSLTGQGNTEAFF. Full variable domain (rest looked up from reference TRBV7-9 and TRBJ1-1): DTGVSQNPRHKITKRGQNVTFRCDPISEHNRLYWYRQTLGQGPEFLTYFQNEAQLEKSRLLSDRFSAERPKGSFSTLEIQRTEQGDSAMYLCASSLTGQGNTEAFFGQGTRLTVV.

Of note for this clone: Its ends do not fully match the called genes, so a read error is possible. J is TRBJ2-7 and V is TRBV28, with D tentatively TRBD1 (5 bases). From germline, CDR1 is MDHEN and CDR2 SYDVKM. The CDR3 has 15 amino acids. DNA for the CDR3: TGTGCCAGCAGTTCCCTCTCTGGGGCTCTCTACAAGCAGTACTTC. Protein sequence: CASSSLSGALYKQYF.

This clone was picked up a small number of times. This chain connects TRBV27 to TRBJ2-5; D is undetermined. Trimming shortened V by 8 bases and J by 3 bases, and 13 bases separated the two germline ends. The germline CDR1 and CDR2 sequences are MNHEY and SMNVEV (reference sequence). This CDR3 is built from 13 residues. The CDR3, as DNA: TGTGCCAGCCGCCCGTTGGGTGAAGAGACCCAGTACTTC. Amino acid sequence: CASRPLGEETQYF.

This chain uses TRBV5-1 with TRBJ2-1; the D is unclear. V lost 2 bases to trimming and J lost 9 bases, with 9 bases between them. This CDR3 region has 12 residues. Germline lookup yields CDR1 SGHRS and CDR2 YFSETQ. CDR3 nucleotide sequence: TGCGCCAGCAGCTTTTGGGCTGGTGAGCAGTTCTTC. It encodes CASSFWAGEQFF.

The chain combines TRBV18 with TRBJ2-2; 12 bases align to TRBD2. The CDR3 length is 19 residues. The V gene's germline CDR1 is KGHSH and CDR2 LQKENI. Unmatched junction bases numbered 11, after V lost 3 bases and J lost 3 bases. CDR3 nucleotide sequence: TGTGCCAGCTCACCTTCCCGGACTAGCGGGGCGGCGGACACCGGGGAGCTGTTTTTT. It specifies CASSPSRTSGAADTGELFF. Full variable domain (remainder filled in from reference TRBV18 and TRBJ2-2): NAGVMQNPRHLVRRRGQEARLRCSPMKGHSHVYWYRQLPEEGLKFMVYLQKENIIDESGMPKERFSAEFPKEGPSILRIQQVVRGDSAAYFCASSPSRTSGAADTGELFFGEGSRLTVL.

The V and J genes are TRBV7-4 and TRBJ1-3; D is unresolved. Trimming left V 9 bases short and J 0 bases short, with 21 bases between. CDR3 size: 17 residues. Germline values: CDR1 SGHVT, CDR2 SQSDAQ. CDR3 sequence reads: CARPLAGSLFSGNTIYF. The DNA for the CDR3 is TGTGCCAGGCCTTTAGCGGGATCTCTTTTCTCTGGAAACACCATATATTTT.

This clone was seen a single time. The chain is built from TRBV6-1 and TRBJ2-3; 15 positions match TRBD2. Losses at the gene ends were 5 bases for V and 6 bases for J; bases not matched to a gene: 3. The CDR3 covers 15 residues. CDR1 is MNHNS and CDR2 is SASEGT in the germline V gene. In DNA, the CDR3 is TGTGCCAGCAGTAGGACTAGCGGGGGGGGCGATACGCAGTATTTT. This encodes CASSRTSGGGDTQYF.

This clone was observed a single time. This chain joins TRBV10-3 and TRBJ1-5; D gene ambiguous. Germline V gene lookup returns CDR1 ENHRY and CDR2 SYGVKD. The CDR3 is 16 amino acids. Between the trimmed V and J ends, which lost 0 bases and 0 bases, there was a span of 9 bases. CDR3 DNA: TGTGCCATCAGTGAGTCCAGCCCGGATAGCAATCAGCCCCAGCATTTT. This sequence encodes CAISESSPDSNQPQHF.